This TCR beta chain is from a study of CD8 T cells in Susac syndrome. Reverse transcription of roughly 0.45 to 1 ug RNA was performed with random hexamers. TCRdb passed the immunoSEQ multiplex PCR reads through MiXCR, listing each CDR3 protein once. Of 70,000 or so distinct CDR3 sequences listed, about 95% were seen once; the top ten hold 0.3% to 0.45%. The CDR3 loop spans 14 amino acids. V dropped 3 bases and J dropped 2 bases, with 8 bases sitting between them. CDR1 is MDHEN, CDR2 SYDVKM, per germline. The chain employs TRBV28 and TRBJ1-5; D gene unclear. The sample comprised CD8+ T cells from PBMCs. The sequence was obtained from a human donor with multiple sclerosis. Here the CDR3 DNA reads TGTGCCAGCAGTTTCGGAGACGGCAATCAGCCCCAGCATTTT. Residues: CASSFGDGNQPQHF.